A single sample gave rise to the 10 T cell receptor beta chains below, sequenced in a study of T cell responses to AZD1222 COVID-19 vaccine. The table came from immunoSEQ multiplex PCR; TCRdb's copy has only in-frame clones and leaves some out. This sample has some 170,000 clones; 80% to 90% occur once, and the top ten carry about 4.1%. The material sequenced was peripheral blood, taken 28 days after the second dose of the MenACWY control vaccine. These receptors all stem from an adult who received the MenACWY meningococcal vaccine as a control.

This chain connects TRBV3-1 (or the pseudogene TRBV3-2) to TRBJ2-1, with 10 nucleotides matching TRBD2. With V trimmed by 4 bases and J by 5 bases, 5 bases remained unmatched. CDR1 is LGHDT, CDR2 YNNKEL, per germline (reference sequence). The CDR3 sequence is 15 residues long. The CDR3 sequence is CASSPRLAGDNEQFF. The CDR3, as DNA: TGTGCCAGCAGCCCTAGACTAGCGGGCGACAATGAGCAGTTCTTC.

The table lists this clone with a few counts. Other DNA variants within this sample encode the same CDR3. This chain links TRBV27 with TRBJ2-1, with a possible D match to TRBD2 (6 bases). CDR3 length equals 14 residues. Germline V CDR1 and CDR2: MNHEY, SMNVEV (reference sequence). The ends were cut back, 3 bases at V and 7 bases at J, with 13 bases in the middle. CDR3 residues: CASSLRRGGNEQFF. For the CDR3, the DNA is TGTGCCAGCAGTTTGAGGAGGGGAGGTAATGAGCAGTTCTTC.

The CDR3 bases are TGTGCCAGCAGCATAGCTTCCGGGGCCCCCTTTTACGAGCAGTACTTC. Its protein is CASSIASGAPFYEQYF. The J gene is TRBJ2-7, the V gene TRBV28; perhaps D is TRBD1 or TRBD2 (5 bases each). The V gene lost 6 bases and the J gene lost 4 bases, with 22 bases spanning the gap. The germline gives CDR1 MDHEN, CDR2 SYDVKM. The CDR3 consists of 16 residues.

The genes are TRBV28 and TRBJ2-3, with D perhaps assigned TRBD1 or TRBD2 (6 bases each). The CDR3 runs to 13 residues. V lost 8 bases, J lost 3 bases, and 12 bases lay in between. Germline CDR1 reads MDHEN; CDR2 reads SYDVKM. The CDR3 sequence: CASVGGGTDTQYF. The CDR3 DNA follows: TGTGCCAGCGTCGGAGGGGGAACAGATACGCAGTATTTT.

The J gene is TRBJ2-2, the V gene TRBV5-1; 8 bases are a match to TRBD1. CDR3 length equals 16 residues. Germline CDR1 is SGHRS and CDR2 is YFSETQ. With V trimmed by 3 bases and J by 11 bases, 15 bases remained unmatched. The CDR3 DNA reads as TGCGCCAGCAGCTGGATTGCAGGGGGCGTCGGGGTTGAGCTGTTTTTT. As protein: CASSWIAGGVGVELFF.

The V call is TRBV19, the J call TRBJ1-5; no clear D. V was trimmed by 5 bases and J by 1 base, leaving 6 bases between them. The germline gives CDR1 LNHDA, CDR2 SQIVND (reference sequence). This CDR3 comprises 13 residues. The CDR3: CASSVGSNQPQHF. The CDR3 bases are TGTGCCAGTAGTGTGGGGAGCAATCAGCCCCAGCATTTT.

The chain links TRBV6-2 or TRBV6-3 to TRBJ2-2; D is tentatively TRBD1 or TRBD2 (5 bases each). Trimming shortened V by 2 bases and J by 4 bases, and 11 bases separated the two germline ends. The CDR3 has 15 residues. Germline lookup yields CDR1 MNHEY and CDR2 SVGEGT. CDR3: CASSYRDLGTGELFF. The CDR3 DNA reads TGTGCCAGCAGTTACCGGGACCTAGGCACCGGGGAGCTGTTTTTT.

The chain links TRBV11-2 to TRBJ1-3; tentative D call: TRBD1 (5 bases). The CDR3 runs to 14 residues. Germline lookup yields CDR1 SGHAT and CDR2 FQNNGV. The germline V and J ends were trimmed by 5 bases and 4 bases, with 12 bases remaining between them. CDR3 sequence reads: CASSEYGGGNTIYF. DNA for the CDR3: TGTGCCAGCAGCGAGTATGGGGGAGGAAACACCATATATTTT.

CDR3 in DNA: TGTGCCAGCAGTGACTCAGGGACTAGCAAGCAGTTCTTC. This codes for CASSDSGTSKQFF. This chain connects TRBV6-4 to TRBJ2-1; 9 bases map to TRBD2. Germline V gene data show CDR1 as MRHNA and CDR2 as SNTAGT. The J segment lost 11 bases and the V segment lost 0 bases, leaving 2 bases of the junction unmatched. The CDR3 extends over 13 amino acids.

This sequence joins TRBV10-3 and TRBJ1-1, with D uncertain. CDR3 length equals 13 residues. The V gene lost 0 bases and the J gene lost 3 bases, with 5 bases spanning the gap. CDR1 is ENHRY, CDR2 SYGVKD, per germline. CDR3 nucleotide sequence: TGTGCCATCAGTGAGTCACTCGACACTGAAGCTTTCTTT. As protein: CAISESLDTEAFF.